A selection of T cell receptor beta chains follows, all from one sample in a study of OX40 agonist ivuxolimab in advanced cancers. Assay used: immunoSEQ multiplex PCR; TCRdb lists only in-frame clones, some missing. Of over 60,000 clones listed, about 86% are singletons. This specimen consisted of CD4+ or CD8+ T cells sorted from blood, obtained in a trial of the OX40 agonist ivuxolimab. Receptors were obtained from an adult with an advanced solid tumor such as melanoma, head and neck, liver or kidney cancer. CDR3s include the opening cysteine and the closing phenylalanine or tryptophan. D genes are given only for firm matches. The size entry is marked missing in some rows and otherwise reads once, few, many or a size class.

J gene	D gene	clone size	CDR3 length	V gene	CDR3 DNA	CDR3 protein
TRBJ1-2	TRBD1	once	14	TRBV6-4	TGTGCCAGCAGTGACTTTCAGGGGGCCGGGGGCTACACCTTC	CASSDFQGAGGYTF
TRBJ1-2	TRBD1	NA	19	TRBV7-8	TGTGCCAGCAGCTTCGAAGCCTCGCGATGGACAGGAACTAACTATGGCTACACCTTC	CASSFEASRWTGTNYGYTF
TRBJ2-2	NA	NA	13	TRBV7-6	TGTGCCAGCAGCGGTTCGAGCTCCGGGGAGCTGTTTTTT	CASSGSSSGELFF
TRBJ1-4	TRBD1	NA	14	TRBV9	TGTGCCAGCAGTCTAGGGGGCGCGAGTGAAAAACTGTTTTTT	CASSLGGASEKLFF
TRBJ1-2	TRBD1	NA	17	TRBV28	TGTGCCAGCAGTTTAGGCGGGGCAGGGGGCGCGAGAAATGGCTACACCTTC	CASSLGGAGGARNGYTF
TRBJ2-1	NA	NA	12	TRBV7-2	TGTGCCAGCAGCTCCCCCCAGGGGGAGCAGTTCTTC	CASSSPQGEQFF
TRBJ1-2	NA	few	12	TRBV6-5	TGTGCCAGCAGTTACGGCGACAGACTCTACACCTTC	CASSYGDRLYTF
TRBJ2-5	NA	NA	16	TRBV9	TGTGCCAGCAGCCCGAGGAGTTACGGGACCCAAGAGACCCAGTACTTC	CASSPRSYGTQETQYF
TRBJ2-1	TRBD2	NA	19	TRBV28	TGTGCCAGCAGTTTACCCCGGACTAGCGGGAGACCCGGCTACAATGAGCAGTTCTTC	CASSLPRTSGRPGYNEQFF
TRBJ1-5	NA	NA	15	TRBV19	TGTGCCAGTGACTACGACATCACAGGGAATCAGCCCCAGCATTTT	CASDYDITGNQPQHF
TRBJ2-7	NA	NA	14	TRBV6-5	TGTGCCAGCAGTTATTTTGGGGGCGCAGGCAAGCAGTACTTC	CASSYFGGAGKQYF
TRBJ1-5	TRBD1	NA	14	TRBV28	TGTGCCAGCAGAAGGACAGGCAGCAATCAGCCCCAGCATTTT	CASRRTGSNQPQHF
TRBJ2-7	TRBD1	NA	13	TRBV6-1	TGTGCCAGCAGACAGACAGGGGCCTACGAGCAGTACTTC	CASRQTGAYEQYF
TRBJ2-7	NA	NA	13	TRBV5-8	TGTGCCAGCAGCTTGGGGGGCGAAGACGAGCAGTACTTC	CASSLGGEDEQYF
TRBJ1-6	NA	NA	13	TRBV7-9	TGTGCCAGCAGCCCGGACTCCTATTCACCCCTCCACTTT	CASSPDSYSPLHF
TRBJ1-5	TRBD1	few	13	TRBV30	TGTGCCTGGAGTTTCCAGGGGGATCAGCCCCAGCATTTT	CAWSFQGDQPQHF
TRBJ2-1	NA	NA	15	TRBV5-8	TGTGCCAGCAGCTTGAGGGACACTCACTACAATGAGCAGTTCTTC	CASSLRDTHYNEQFF
TRBJ2-1	TRBD1	NA	13	TRBV7-2	TGTGCCAGCGGGCAGGGGGCGCGTAATGAGCAGTTCTTC	CASGQGARNEQFF
TRBJ2-6	NA	NA	15	TRBV4-1	TGCGCCAGCAGTGCAGGAAGCTCTGGGGCCAACGTCCTGACTTTC	CASSAGSSGANVLTF